A single T cell receptor beta chain is shown here with its context. This clone's antigen is unknown. No base qualities exist here, and no much larger clone lies one base off it. The data belong to a study of CD8+ T cells in alopecia areata listed by TCRdb under 2018. As for the study more broadly: High-throughput TCRbeta sequencing was used to examine T cell clonal expansion in alopecia areata in both the C3H/HeJ mouse model and human patients. On the human side, TCRbeta sequencing was run on scalp tissue and on sorted CD4+ and CD8+ peripheral blood T cells from healthy controls and from alopecia areata patients with either patchy or totalis/universalis disease. Clonality in the scalp was compared among normal scalp (n=4), patchy alopecia areata scalp (n=8), and alopecia totalis/universalis scalp (n=8). RNA was extracted with the PAXgene miRNA kit for fixed scalp, the miRNeasy kit for PBMCs, and the RNeasy kit for mouse skin. TCRbeta CDR3 regions were amplified by immunoSEQ multiplex PCR using 35 Vbeta forward and 13 Jbeta reverse primers.

Results and caveats for the whole study, not just this receptor: Compared with normal scalp, lesional scalp, particularly in alopecia totalis/universalis, had higher clonality and more expanded CD8+ clones, which suggests antigenic drive. Unlike mouse skin, which is dominated by gammadelta T cells, normal human skin has resident alphabeta T cells that are also sequenced, and this complicates analysis of the scalp TCR repertoire. Compared with mice, TCR sequences shared between patients were less clear, possibly partly because of HLA diversity across the patient population.

Relative to germline, V is missing 4 bases and J is missing 4 bases, with 21 bases of the junction outside any gene match. There are 20 amino acids in the CDR3, from cysteine to phenylalanine inclusive. The only DNA kept is the CDR3, 60 bases in frame from the first base. CDR1 and CDR2 (SGDLS, YYNGEE) derive from the germline V gene. Lesional scalp punch biopsies and peripheral blood were collected from alopecia areata patients. After PBMCs were isolated by density centrifugation and stained for CD3, CD4 and CD8, a FACSAria was used to sort CD4+ and CD8+ T cells. Untreated alopecia areata patients were recruited as part of a multicenter biomarker study. Blood CD8+ T cells from five or six biomarker-study patients were further sorted into NKG2D-low and NKG2D-high fractions. The library was obtained by the immunoSEQ multiplex PCR assay. RNA was extracted from all samples and reverse transcribed into cDNA, which served as template for TCR sequencing. SuperScript III was used for first-strand cDNA synthesis, primed with a 2:1 mix of oligo-dT and random hexamers. A synthetic immune receptor repertoire was used to assess amplification bias, and residual bias was removed computationally. In the authors' own workflow: Raw reads were preprocessed to remove errors, and CDR3 was defined according to IMGT conventions as the region from the conserved cysteine to phenylalanine. Clonality was computed by normalizing Shannon entropy by log2 of the number of productive unique TCRs and subtracting the result from 1. Whether each scalp clone was CD4 or CD8 was inferred by checking scalp TCRbeta sequences against the CD4 and CD8 repertoires from sorted blood. Not all clones reach the TCRdb copy of this immuneACCESS table, which keeps in-frame sequences only. Checked studies attribute under half of the gap to unresolved V genes and leave the rest unexplained. V, J and clone size are taken as reported in that table, and D and trimming were inferred from the DNA itself. The table for this sample lists approximately 58,000 clones; 44% of them were counted only once. 51% of the sample is in the top ten clones.

Sequenced material: NKG2D-low CD8+ T cells sorted from blood. According to the study, the label for this sample's cell subset or site signals: sorted CD8+ NKG2D-low blood T cells. Recombination joined TRBV9 with TRBJ2-1, with TRBD1 identical over 9 junction bases. The clonotype originates from a human donor with alopecia areata. In nucleotides, the sequence is TGTGCCAGCAGCTCCCCTCCGTTCAGTGTCTTGGGGACAGGGTACAATGAGCAGTTCTTC. This translates into CASSSPPFSVLGTGYNEQFF.